The 15 T cell receptor beta chains presented below share a single source sample, sequenced in a study of T cell repertoires in cytomegalovirus infection. Each CDR3 protein is one row after TCRdb ran MiXCR on the reads. This sample yields approximately 150,000 distinct CDR3 sequences, of which about 20% are seen a single time; 25% belongs to the top ten. Their specific antigens are unknown. The sample was CD8+ T cells from cultured PBMCs, taken from culture after CMV antigen stimulation. The receptors were gathered from a human donor in good health (CMV status not recorded). Some clones in this sample may be carry-over from other donors' samples.

This clonotype was seen repeatedly, ten times or more. This chain joins TRBV28 and TRBJ2-1, with D possibly matching TRBD1 (6 bases). Deletions cut 1 base from V and 2 bases from J, with 12 bases between. Germline V lookup: CDR1 MDHEN, CDR2 SYDVKM. The CDR3 totals 16 residues. CDR3 protein: CASSLFSQGPYNEQFF. CDR3 sequence (DNA): TGTGCCAGCAGTTTATTTTCGCAGGGGCCCTACAATGAGCAGTTCTTC.

This clonotype was counted a few times. The rearrangement joins TRBV27 to TRBJ1-6; possible D gene TRBD1, 5 bases. V was clipped by 3 bases and J by 10 bases, with 13 bases between them. The CDR3 has 14 amino acids. Per germline, CDR1 MNHEY and CDR2 SMNVEV (reference sequence). The CDR3 loop is CASSLSQGISPLHF. CDR3 sequence (DNA): TGTGCCAGCAGTTTGAGTCAGGGAATATCACCCCTCCACTTT.

This clonotype has only a few counts. The rearrangement joins TRBV6-1 to TRBJ2-7, with a tentative D call TRBD2 (5 bases). V shed 8 bases and J shed 2 bases, with 13 bases lying between them. This CDR3 has 13 amino acids. CDR1 and CDR2 from the germline V gene are MNHNS and SASEGT. In nucleotides, the CDR3 is TGTGCCAGCGACTATGACAACCCCTACGAGCAGTACTTC. Amino acid sequence: CASDYDNPYEQYF.

The chain carries TRBV7-9 and TRBJ2-7; tentative D call: TRBD1 (5 bases). In germline, CDR1 is SEHNR, CDR2 FQNEAQ (reference sequence). The V gene lost 5 bases and the J gene lost 4 bases, with 9 bases spanning the gap. There are 12 residues in the CDR3. The CDR3 DNA is TGTGCCAGCAGCCAGGACAAATACGAGCAGTACTTC. Amino acids: CASSQDKYEQYF.

This rearrangement joins TRBV9 to TRBJ2-1, with 7 bases that match TRBD2. Germline trimming cut 4 bases from V and 0 bases from J; bases unmatched to any gene: 10. Germline assignment: CDR1 SGDLS and CDR2 YYNGEE. There are 17 residues in the CDR3. CDR3 in DNA: TGTGCCAGCAGCCCCCGCAGCGGGGCAAGCTCCTACAATGAGCAGTTCTTC. This encodes CASSPRSGASSYNEQFF. Using reference TRBV9 and TRBJ2-1 for the parts outside the CDR3, the full variable domain is DSGVTQTPKHLITATGQRVTLRCSPRSGDLSVYWYQQSLDQGLQFLIQYYNGEERAKGNILERFSAQQFPDLHSELNLSSLELGDSALYFCASSPRSGASSYNEQFFGPGTRLTVL.

The J gene is TRBJ1-1, the V gene TRBV4-1, with D perhaps TRBD1 (5 bases). Germline assignment: CDR1 MGHRA and CDR2 YSYEKL. Trimming removed 1 base from V and 2 bases from J, with 8 bases in between. The CDR3 extends over 14 amino acids. This CDR3 reads CASSQARGNTEAFF. CDR3 DNA sequence: TGCGCCAGCAGCCAAGCGAGGGGCAACACTGAAGCTTTCTTT.

This clonotype was counted a single time. The rearrangement joins TRBV6-1 to TRBJ2-2; perhaps TRBD1 as D (5 bases). Looked up from germline, CDR1 is MNHNS and CDR2 is SASEGT. Trimming shortened V by 6 bases and J by 7 bases, and 18 bases separated the two germline ends. The CDR3 spans 15 residues. Here the CDR3 reads CASRQDRRAFGELFF. The CDR3 DNA reads TGTGCCAGCAGACAGGACCGTCGGGCGTTCGGGGAGCTGTTTTTT.

The CDR3 DNA follows: TGTGCCAGCAGCCCAGGGGGCTACTATGGCTACACCTTC. Its protein is CASSPGGYYGYTF. V gene TRBV7-9 combines with J gene TRBJ1-2; 8 positions match TRBD1. The CDR3 loop spans 13 amino acids. Germline-derived CDR1 and CDR2 are SEHNR and FQNEAQ (reference sequence). The trim removed 5 bases at V and 3 bases at J, leaving 2 bases unmatched.

The chain combines TRBV4-2 with TRBJ1-3, with no clear D. V gave up 3 bases and J gave up 0 bases, with 15 bases separating them. Germline V gene lookup returns CDR1 LGHNA and CDR2 YNFKEQ. The CDR3 extends over 17 amino acids. The CDR3 DNA reads TGTGCCAGCAGCCACCCCTTAACAGCTGCCTCTGGAAACACCATATATTTT. This translates into CASSHPLTAASGNTIYF.

The gene calls are TRBV12-3 or TRBV12-4 and TRBJ2-7; D could derive from TRBD1 or TRBD2 (5 bases each). Trimming left V 5 bases short and J 5 bases short, with 19 bases between. This CDR3 region has 15 residues. The CDR3 nucleotides are TGTGCCAGCAGTCTCCGGGACGGGCGGCTCCACGAGCAGTACTTC. It yields the protein CASSLRDGRLHEQYF.

The CDR3 here is CASSIIQGNIQYF. CDR3 DNA sequence: TGTGCCAGCAGTATCATACAGGGGAACATTCAGTACTTC. The chain employs TRBV6-6 and TRBJ2-4, with TRBD1 matching 7 bases. This CDR3 has 13 amino acids. CDR1 MNHNY and CDR2 SVGAGI come from the germline V gene (reference sequence). The V gene end was trimmed by 5 bases and the J gene end by 7 bases; junction bases not matched to a gene: 5.

This chain connects TRBV7-3 to TRBJ2-7; D perhaps matches TRBD1 (6 bases). V lost 5 bases and J 4 bases, leaving 15 bases between the germline ends. Looked up from germline, CDR1 is SGHTA and CDR2 is FQGTGA. The CDR3 has 14 amino acids. The CDR3 nucleotides read TGTGCCAGCAGCCCGCGACAGGTCCTTTACGAGCAGTACTTC. The encoded protein is CASSPRQVLYEQYF.

J is TRBJ2-1 and V is TRBV11-2; D might be TRBD1 (6 bases). Germline loops: CDR1 SGHAT, CDR2 FQNNGV. Trimming cost V 1 base and J 7 bases, with 11 bases left between them. The CDR3 is 14 residues long. The CDR3 bases are TGTGCCAGCAGCTTAGGGGGGCCTCTTAATGAGCAGTTCTTC. This encodes CASSLGGPLNEQFF. The entire variable domain, with the rest obtained from reference TRBV11-2 and TRBJ2-1, is as follows: EAGVAQSPRYKIIEKRQSVAFWCNPISGHATLYWYQQILGQGPKLLIQFQNNGVVDDSQLPKDRFSAERLKGVDSTLKIQPAKLEDSAVYLCASSLGGPLNEQFFGPGTRLTVL.

The chain combines TRBV15 with TRBJ1-1; D is unresolved. The V gene's germline CDR1 is LNHNV and CDR2 YYDKDF (reference sequence). The ends were cut back, 6 bases at V and 5 bases at J, with 22 bases in the middle. The CDR3 runs 16 residues. The CDR3 DNA sequence: TGTGCCACCAGTAGTTACCGGGCCTCGGATCATACTGAAGCTTTCTTT. Translating it yields CATSSYRASDHTEAFF.

This clonotype was observed a handful of times. The chain links TRBV7-9 to TRBJ2-3; 11 positions agree with TRBD2. The CDR3 contains 15 residues. The J segment lost 3 bases and the V segment lost 3 bases, leaving 2 bases of the junction unmatched. Per the germline V gene, CDR1 is SEHNR and CDR2 is FQNEAQ (reference sequence). The CDR3 DNA reads as TGTGCCAGCAGCTTGACTAGCGGGGAGACAGATACGCAGTATTTT. Amino acids: CASSLTSGETDTQYF.